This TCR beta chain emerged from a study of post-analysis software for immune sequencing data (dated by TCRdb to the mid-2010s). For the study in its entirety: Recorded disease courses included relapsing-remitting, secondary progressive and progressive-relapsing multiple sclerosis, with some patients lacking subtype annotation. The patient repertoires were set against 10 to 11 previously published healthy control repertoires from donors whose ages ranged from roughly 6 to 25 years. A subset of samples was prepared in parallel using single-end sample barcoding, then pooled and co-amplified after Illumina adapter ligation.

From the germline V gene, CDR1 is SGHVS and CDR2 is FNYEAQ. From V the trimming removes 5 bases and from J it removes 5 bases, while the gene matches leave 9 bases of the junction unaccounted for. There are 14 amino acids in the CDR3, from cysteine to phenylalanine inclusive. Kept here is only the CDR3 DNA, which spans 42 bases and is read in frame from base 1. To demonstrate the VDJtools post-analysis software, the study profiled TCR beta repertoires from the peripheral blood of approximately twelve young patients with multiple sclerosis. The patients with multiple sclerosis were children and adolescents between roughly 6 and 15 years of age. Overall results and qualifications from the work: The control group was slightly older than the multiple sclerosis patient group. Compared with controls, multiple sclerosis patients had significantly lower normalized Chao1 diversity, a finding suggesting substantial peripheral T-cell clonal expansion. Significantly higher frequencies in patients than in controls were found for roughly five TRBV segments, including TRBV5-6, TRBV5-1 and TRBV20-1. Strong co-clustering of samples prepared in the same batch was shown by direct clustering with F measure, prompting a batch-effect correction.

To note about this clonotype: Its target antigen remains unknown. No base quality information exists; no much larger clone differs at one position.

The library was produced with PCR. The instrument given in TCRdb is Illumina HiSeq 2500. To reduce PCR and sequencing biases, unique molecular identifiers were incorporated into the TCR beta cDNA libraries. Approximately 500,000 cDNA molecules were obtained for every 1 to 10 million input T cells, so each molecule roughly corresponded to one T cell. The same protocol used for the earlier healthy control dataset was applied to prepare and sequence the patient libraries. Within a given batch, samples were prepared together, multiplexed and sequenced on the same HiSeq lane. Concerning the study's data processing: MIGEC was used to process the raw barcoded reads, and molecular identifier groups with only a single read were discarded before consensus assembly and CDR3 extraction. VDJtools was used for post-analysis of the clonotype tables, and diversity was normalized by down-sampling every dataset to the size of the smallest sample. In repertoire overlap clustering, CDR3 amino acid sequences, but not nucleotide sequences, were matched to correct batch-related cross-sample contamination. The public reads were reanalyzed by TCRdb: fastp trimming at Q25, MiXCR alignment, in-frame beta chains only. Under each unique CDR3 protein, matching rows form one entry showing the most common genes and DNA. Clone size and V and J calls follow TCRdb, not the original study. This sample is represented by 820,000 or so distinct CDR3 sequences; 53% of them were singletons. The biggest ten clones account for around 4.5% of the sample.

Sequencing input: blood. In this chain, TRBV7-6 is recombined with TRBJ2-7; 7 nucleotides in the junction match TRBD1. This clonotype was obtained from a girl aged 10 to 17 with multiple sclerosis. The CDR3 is CASSKLQGTNEQYF. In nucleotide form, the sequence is TGTGCCAGCAGCAAGCTACAGGGGACCAACGAGCAGTACTTC. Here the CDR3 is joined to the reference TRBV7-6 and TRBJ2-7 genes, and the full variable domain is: GAGVSQSPRYKVTKRGQDVALRCDPISGHVSLYWYRQALGQGPEFLTYFNYEAQQDKSGLPNDRFSAERPEGSISTLTIQRTEQRDSAMYRCASSKLQGTNEQYFGPGTRLTVT.